Below, 6 T cell receptor beta chains from the same sample are listed, as sequenced in a study of response to subunit inactivated influenza vaccine. TCRdb redid the calling of the RT-PCR reads with MiXCR, one entry per CDR3 protein. The sample includes roughly 570,000 distinct CDR3 sequences, about an eighth of them seen just once. Here the sequenced sample was PBMCs from blood, taken roughly 48 days after vaccination. The receptors originated from a man between 50 and 59 years old who received an inactivated influenza vaccine.

This rearrangement joins TRBV15 to TRBJ1-6, with 8 positions matching TRBD1. V was clipped by 1 base and J by 13 bases; unmatched bases: 0. The CDR3 consists of 12 residues. Germline CDR1 LNHNV, CDR2 YYDKDF (reference sequence). The DNA for the CDR3 is TGTGCCACCAGCAGAGGGACAGGGCCCCTCCACTTT. Translation gives CATSRGTGPLHF.

The chain carries TRBV28 and TRBJ2-3; 12 nucleotides line up with TRBD1. This CDR3 has 16 residues. Germline CDR1 and CDR2: MDHEN and SYDVKM. V shed 5 bases and J 2 bases; nucleotides not matched to a gene: 5. The CDR3 loop is CASSGGTGGPTDTQYF. In DNA, the CDR3 is TGTGCCAGCAGTGGGGGGACAGGGGGCCCCACAGATACGCAGTATTTT. The entire variable domain, with the rest obtained from reference TRBV28 and TRBJ2-3, is as follows: DVKVTQSSRYLVKRTGEKVFLECVQDMDHENMFWYRQDPGLGLRLIYFSYDVKMKEKGDIPEGYSVSREKKERFSLILESASTNQTSMYLCASSGGTGGPTDTQYFGPGTRLTVL.

This clonotype was seen at least ten times. The genes are TRBV29-1 and TRBJ2-5; no clear D. CDR3 length: 11 amino acids. V lost 5 bases and J 4 bases, leaving 8 bases between the germline ends. Germline CDR1 reads SQVTM; CDR2 reads ANQGSEA. The CDR3: CSVQGSETQYF. For the CDR3, the DNA is TGCAGCGTTCAAGGGTCAGAGACCCAGTACTTC.

This clonotype has just a few counts. This chain joins TRBV5-4 and TRBJ1-6, with D unresolved. The V end lost 1 base, the J end lost 0 bases, and 20 bases lay between the germline ends. The CDR3 has 20 amino acids. Germline V lookup: CDR1 SGHNT, CDR2 YYREEE (reference sequence). The CDR3 DNA reads as TGTGCCAGCAGCTTGCTTCCCCTAAACTCGGGGAGCTCCTATAATTCACCCCTCCACTTT. It yields the protein CASSLLPLNSGSSYNSPLHF.

The chain combines TRBV27 with TRBJ2-6; no clear D. The CDR3 is 15 residues long. Germline CDR1 MNHEY, CDR2 SMNVEV (reference sequence). Trimming cost V 3 bases and J 4 bases, with 10 bases left between them. CDR3 region: CASSLSPPGANVLTF. CDR3 nucleotides: TGTGCCAGCAGTTTGTCACCTCCCGGGGCCAACGTCCTGACTTTC.

The V call is TRBV7-2, the J call TRBJ1-2; maybe TRBD1 (6 bases). V lost 5 bases to trimming and J lost 4 bases, with 11 bases between them. The germline V gene has CDR1 SGHTA and CDR2 FQGNSA. The CDR3 loop spans 13 amino acids. The CDR3 sequence is CASSAQGPYGYTF. In nucleotides, the CDR3 is TGTGCCAGCAGCGCACAGGGCCCCTATGGCTACACCTTC.